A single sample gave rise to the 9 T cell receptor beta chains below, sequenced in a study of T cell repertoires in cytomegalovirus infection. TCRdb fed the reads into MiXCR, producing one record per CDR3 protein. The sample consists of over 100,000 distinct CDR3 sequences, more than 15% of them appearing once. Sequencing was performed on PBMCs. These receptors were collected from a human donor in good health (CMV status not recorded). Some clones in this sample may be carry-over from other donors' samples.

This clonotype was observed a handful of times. The CDR3 region is CASSFGTGRGKYF. CDR3 in DNA: TGTGCCAGCAGCTTTGGGACAGGTCGGGGCAAGTACTTC. The J gene is TRBJ2-7, the V gene TRBV6-2 or TRBV6-3; TRBD1 aligns across 8 bases. The J segment lost 11 bases and the V segment lost 6 bases, leaving 12 bases of the junction unmatched. Germline CDR1 and CDR2: MNHEY and SVGEGT. The CDR3 extends over 13 amino acids.

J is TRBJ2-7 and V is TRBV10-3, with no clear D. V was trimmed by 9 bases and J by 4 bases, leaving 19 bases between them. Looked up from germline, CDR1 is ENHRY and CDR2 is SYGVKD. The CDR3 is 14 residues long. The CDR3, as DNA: TGTGCCATTAAGGCGGCAACTTTGGGGTACGAGCAGTACTTC. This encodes CAIKAATLGYEQYF.

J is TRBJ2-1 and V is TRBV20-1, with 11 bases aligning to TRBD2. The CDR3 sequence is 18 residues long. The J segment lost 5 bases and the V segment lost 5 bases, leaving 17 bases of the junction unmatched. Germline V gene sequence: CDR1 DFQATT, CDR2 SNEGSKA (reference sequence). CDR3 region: CSALLAGGLLFLNNEQFF. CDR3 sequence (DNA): TGCAGTGCTCTTCTAGCGGGGGGCCTCCTCTTTCTAAACAATGAGCAGTTCTTC.

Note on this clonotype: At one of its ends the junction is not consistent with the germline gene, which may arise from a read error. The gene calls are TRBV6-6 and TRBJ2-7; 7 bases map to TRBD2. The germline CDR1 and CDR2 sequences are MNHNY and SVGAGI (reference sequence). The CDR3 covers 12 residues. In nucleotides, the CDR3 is TGTGACAGCAGTTCTCGGGGGGACGAGCAGTACTTC. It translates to CDSSSRGDEQYF.

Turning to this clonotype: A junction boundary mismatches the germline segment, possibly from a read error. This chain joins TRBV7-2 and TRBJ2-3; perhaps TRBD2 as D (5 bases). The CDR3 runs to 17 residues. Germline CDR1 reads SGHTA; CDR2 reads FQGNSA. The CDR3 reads CASSLYRTGGGTDTDFF. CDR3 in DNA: TGTGCCAGCAGCTTATATCGGACGGGCGGAGGTACAGATACGGATTTTTTT.

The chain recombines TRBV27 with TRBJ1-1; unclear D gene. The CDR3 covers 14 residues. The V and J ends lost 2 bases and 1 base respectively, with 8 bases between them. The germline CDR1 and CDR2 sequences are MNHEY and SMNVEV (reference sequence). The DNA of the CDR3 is TGTGCCAGCAGTTTAAGGCAGCAGAACACTGAAGCTTTCTTT. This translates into CASSLRQQNTEAFF.

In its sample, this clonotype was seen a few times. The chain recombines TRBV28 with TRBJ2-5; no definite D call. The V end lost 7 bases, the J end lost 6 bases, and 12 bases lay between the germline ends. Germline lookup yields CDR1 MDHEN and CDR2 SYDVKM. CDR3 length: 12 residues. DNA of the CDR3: TGTGCCAGCATGAGTACTTCAAAGACCCAGTACTTC. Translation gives CASMSTSKTQYF.

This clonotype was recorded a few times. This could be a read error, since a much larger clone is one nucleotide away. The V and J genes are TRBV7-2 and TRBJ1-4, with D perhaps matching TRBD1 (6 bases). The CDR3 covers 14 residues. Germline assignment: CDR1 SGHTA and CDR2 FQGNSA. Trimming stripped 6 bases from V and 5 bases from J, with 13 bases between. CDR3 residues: CASRGGGGNEKLFF. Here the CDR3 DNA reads TGTGCCAGCAGAGGAGGGGGAGGGAATGAAAAACTGTTTTTT.

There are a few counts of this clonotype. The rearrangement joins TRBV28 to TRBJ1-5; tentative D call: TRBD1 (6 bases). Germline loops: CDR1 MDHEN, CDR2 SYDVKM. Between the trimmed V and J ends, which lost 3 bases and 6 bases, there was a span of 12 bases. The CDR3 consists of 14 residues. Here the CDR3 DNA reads TGTGCCAGCAGTTTGGGTCAGGGGATTCAGCCCCAGCATTTT. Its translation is CASSLGQGIQPQHF. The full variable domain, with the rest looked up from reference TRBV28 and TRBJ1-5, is DVKVTQSSRYLVKRTGEKVFLECVQDMDHENMFWYRQDPGLGLRLIYFSYDVKMKEKGDIPEGYSVSREKKERFSLILESASTNQTSMYLCASSLGQGIQPQHFGDGTRLSIL.